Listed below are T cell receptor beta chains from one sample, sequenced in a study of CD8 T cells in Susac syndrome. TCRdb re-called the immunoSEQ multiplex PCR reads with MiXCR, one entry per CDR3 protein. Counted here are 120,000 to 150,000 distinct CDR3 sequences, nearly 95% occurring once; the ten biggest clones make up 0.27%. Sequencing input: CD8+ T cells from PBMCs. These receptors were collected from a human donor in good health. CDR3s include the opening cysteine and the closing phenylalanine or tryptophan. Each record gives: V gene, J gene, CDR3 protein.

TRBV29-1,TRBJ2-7,CSVEVFSPSYEQYF
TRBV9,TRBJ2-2,CASSVGGGISIGELFF
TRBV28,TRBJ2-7,CASTDSGEQYF
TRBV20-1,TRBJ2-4,CSAETSRSNIQYF
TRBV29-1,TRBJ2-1,CSSSGGSYNEQFF
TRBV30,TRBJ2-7,CAWEIADARSYEQYF
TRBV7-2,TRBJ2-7,CASSFGPTYEQYF
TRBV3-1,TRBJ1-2,CASSQVVDSQLPGYTF
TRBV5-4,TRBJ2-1,CASSPKNRGNEQFF
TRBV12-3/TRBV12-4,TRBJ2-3,CASNLSGRKGTDTQYF
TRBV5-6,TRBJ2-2,CASSLGLAGTTGELFF
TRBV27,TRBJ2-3,CASSYGGRLTQYF
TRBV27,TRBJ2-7,CASSLTQGAAEQYF
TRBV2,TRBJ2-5,CASSAPGRETQYF
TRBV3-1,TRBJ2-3,CASRSSTDTQYF
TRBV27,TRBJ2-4,CASGWGQGLNIQYF
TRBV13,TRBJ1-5,CASSLINQPQHF
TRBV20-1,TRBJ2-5,CSAREMTSGQETQYF
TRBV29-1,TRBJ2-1,CSVEFTSGSTYNEQFF
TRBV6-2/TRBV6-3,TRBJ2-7,CASGEQGTAYEQYF
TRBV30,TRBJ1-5,CAWSSTGGSQPQHF
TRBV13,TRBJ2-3,CASSLHVTEGPDTQYF
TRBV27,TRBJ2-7,CASSIAEGALEQYF
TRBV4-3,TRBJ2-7,CASSHRDASEQYF
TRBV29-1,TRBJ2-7,CSVEVRTGRDYEQYF